This passage covers 11 T cell receptor beta chains from one sample sequenced in a study of cytomegalovirus exposure and HLA in healthy donors. PCR primers comprised 60 Vbeta and 13 Jbeta primers. Only in-frame clones appear in the TCRdb table, and some are missing; sequencing was by immunoSEQ multiplex PCR. Of 110,000 to 150,000 clones in the sample, 84% are singletons; the top ten hold 2% to 2.5%. Sequenced input: PBMCs. Every receptor here comes from a boy aged 2 to 10 in good health and CMV-seronegative.

The chain employs TRBV19 and TRBJ2-1; 7 positions agree with TRBD2. Per the germline V gene, CDR1 is LNHDA and CDR2 is SQIVND (reference sequence). The CDR3 is made up of 19 amino acids. V lost 5 bases, J lost 8 bases, and 24 bases stayed unmatched. The CDR3 DNA follows: TGTGCCAGTAGTGATGAACCTTACCCCGAGGTTGTGGGAGGGCATGAGCAGTTCTTC. Protein sequence: CASSDEPYPEVVGGHEQFF.

The gene calls are TRBV4-3 and TRBJ2-7; tentatively, D is TRBD1 (6 bases). This CDR3 comprises 16 residues. Germline V gene data show CDR1 as LGHNA and CDR2 as YSLEER. The ends were cut back, 1 base at V and 4 bases at J, with 17 bases in the middle. CDR3 bases: TGCGCCAGCAGCCAAGCTACGCCGGGACACCTTTACGAGCAGTACTTC. Protein: CASSQATPGHLYEQYF.

The chain couples TRBV25-1 to TRBJ1-1; D gene ambiguous. Germline CDR1 is MGHDK and CDR2 is SYGVNS. The CDR3 sequence is 14 residues long. V was trimmed by 1 base and J by 1 base, leaving 7 bases between them. CDR3 protein: CASSEFGPNTEAFF. Written as DNA, the CDR3 is TGTGCCAGCAGTGAATTTGGGCCGAACACTGAAGCTTTCTTT.

The rearrangement joins TRBV5-1 to TRBJ2-2; 10 bases are shared with TRBD2. The CDR3 is 15 residues long. Germline CDR1 and CDR2: SGHRS and YFSETQ. The junction had 4 bases not matched to a gene; V was cut back by 1 base and J by 7 bases. CDR3 nucleotide sequence: TGCGCCAGCAGCTTGATGCAGCGGGAGGGCGGGGAGCTGTTTTTT. It encodes CASSLMQREGGELFF.

This chain links TRBV28 with TRBJ2-2; D remains unclear. CDR1 is MDHEN and CDR2 is SYDVKM in the germline V gene. Trimming removed 6 bases from V and 5 bases from J, with 10 bases in between. The CDR3 extends over 13 amino acids. The CDR3 sequence is CASSWLKTGELFF. The DNA for the CDR3 is TGTGCCAGCAGCTGGCTCAAGACCGGGGAGCTGTTTTTT.

This clone occurred a few times. The CDR3 protein is CASSLGRPRNGNTIYF. CDR3 nucleotide sequence: TGTGCCAGCAGCCTAGGCCGGCCAAGGAACGGAAACACCATATATTTT. The V gene is TRBV6-6, the J gene TRBJ1-3; D gene uncertain. CDR1 is MNHNY and CDR2 is SVGAGI in the germline V gene (reference sequence). V gave up 6 bases and J gave up 4 bases, with 19 bases separating them. The CDR3 has 16 amino acids.

The rearrangement uses TRBV28 and TRBJ1-5; D possibly corresponds to TRBD1 (5 bases). This CDR3 region has 16 residues. V dropped 3 bases and J dropped 5 bases, with 17 bases sitting between them. CDR1 and CDR2 (germline): MDHEN, SYDVKM. The CDR3 loop is CASSFIDRRSDQPQHF. The CDR3 DNA sequence: TGTGCCAGCAGTTTCATCGACAGAAGAAGCGATCAGCCCCAGCATTTT.

CDR3 DNA: TGTGCCAGTAGTATAGGGATGGGACTCAATCAGCCCCAGCATTTT. Translated: CASSIGMGLNQPQHF. V is TRBV19 and J is TRBJ1-5; D possibly corresponds to TRBD1 (5 bases). V dropped 1 base and J dropped 3 bases, with 10 bases sitting between them. This CDR3 region has 15 residues. Germline values: CDR1 LNHDA, CDR2 SQIVND (reference sequence). Variable domain in full (rest from reference TRBV19 and TRBJ1-5): DGGITQSPKYLFRKEGQNVTLSCEQNLNHDAMYWYRQDPGQGLRLIYYSQIVNDFQKGDIAEGYSVSREKKESFPLTVTSAQKNPTAFYLCASSIGMGLNQPQHFGDGTRLSIL.

The chain uses TRBV25-1 and TRBJ1-4; D unclear. The germline V and J ends were trimmed by 6 bases and 7 bases, with 12 bases remaining between them. This CDR3 comprises 13 residues. Germline CDR1 reads MGHDK; CDR2 reads SYGVNS. The CDR3 is CASSDLRGEKLFF. The CDR3 DNA follows: TGTGCCAGCAGCGACCTCCGAGGTGAAAAACTGTTTTTT.

This clone was picked up a small number of times. The rearrangement links TRBV2 to TRBJ2-3, with a possible D match to TRBD1 (5 bases). The germline V gene has CDR1 SNHLY and CDR2 FYNNEI. V dropped 7 bases and J dropped 0 bases, with 14 bases sitting between them. The CDR3 runs to 15 residues. CDR3 bases: TGTGCCAGCACCAGGCGGACAACTAGCACAGATACGCAGTATTTT. Protein: CASTRRTTSTDTQYF.

V gene TRBV10-1 combines with J gene TRBJ2-3; D remains unclear. Trimming cost V 1 base and J 3 bases, with 8 bases left between them. This CDR3 region has 14 residues. Looked up from germline, CDR1 is WNHNN and CDR2 is SYGVQD (reference sequence). In DNA, the CDR3 is TGCGCCAGCAGTGAGTTCGCGGTTACAGATACGCAGTATTTT. Protein: CASSEFAVTDTQYF.